The 25 T cell receptor beta chains in this list originate from one sample, sequenced in a study of blood T cell repertoires in COVID-19. The method was immunoSEQ multiplex PCR; TCRdb's version includes in-frame clones alone and lacks a portion of them. The table includes over 250,000 clones, 88% detected once. Material: peripheral blood. The receptor set was obtained from a man aged 55 to 69 who had recovered from COVID-19.

The chain is built from TRBV10-1 and TRBJ1-2, with D possibly TRBD1 on 6 matching bases. The CDR3 consists of 13 residues. Trimming took off 0 bases at V and 6 bases at J, with 8 bases between the two ends. From germline, CDR1 is WNHNN and CDR2 SYGVQD (reference sequence). DNA for the CDR3: TGCGCCAGCAGTGAGTCAGGGGGTAATGGCTACACCTTC. This sequence encodes CASSESGGNGYTF.

V and J are TRBV5-4 and TRBJ2-5; D may be TRBD1 (6 bases). Germline CDR1 reads SGHNT; CDR2 reads YYREEE (reference sequence). V shed 4 bases and J shed 3 bases, with 13 bases lying between them. The CDR3 extends over 14 amino acids. The CDR3 region has the DNA TGTGCCAGCAGCCCACAGGGACGGGAAGAGACCCAGTACTTC. Its protein is CASSPQGREETQYF.

The J gene is TRBJ1-5, the V gene TRBV3-1 (or the pseudogene TRBV3-2); D uncertain. Germline V CDR1 and CDR2: LGHDT, YNNKEL (reference sequence). The V end lost 8 bases, the J end lost 10 bases, and 9 bases lay between the germline ends. This CDR3 contains 10 residues. The CDR3 spells CASGPGPQHF. As DNA, the CDR3 is TGTGCCAGCGGCCCGGGTCCCCAGCATTTT.

The chain couples TRBV27 to TRBJ1-5, with D perhaps TRBD1 (5 bases). V dropped 2 bases and J dropped 2 bases, with 10 bases sitting between them. The CDR3 is made up of 15 amino acids. CDR1 and CDR2 (germline): MNHEY, SMNVEV (reference sequence). The CDR3 sequence is CASSLSRVGNQPQHF. CDR3 nucleotides: TGTGCCAGCAGTTTAAGCAGGGTTGGCAATCAGCCCCAGCATTTT.

V and J are TRBV5-1 and TRBJ2-7, with D perhaps matching TRBD2 (5 bases). Germline V lookup: CDR1 SGHRS, CDR2 YFSETQ. The length of the CDR3 is 14 residues. Trimming pared 4 bases from V and 2 bases from J, leaving 13 bases between. CDR3 amino acids: CASSRGGRAYEQYF. As DNA, the CDR3 is TGCGCCAGCAGCCGGGGTGGCAGAGCCTACGAGCAGTACTTC.

The chain uses TRBV29-1 and TRBJ1-2, with D possibly being TRBD1 (5 bases). This CDR3 is 10 amino acids long. The V gene's germline CDR1 is SQVTM and CDR2 ANQGSEA. V was clipped by 6 bases and J by 8 bases, with 10 bases between them. The CDR3 coding sequence is TGCAGCGTGGCTTACAGGGGCTACACCTTC. Its translation is CSVAYRGYTF.

The chain uses TRBV6-4 and TRBJ2-3; 7 bases fit TRBD2. The CDR3 has 16 amino acids. V lost 4 bases and J lost 4; bases outside the gene matches: 11. In germline, CDR1 is MRHNA, CDR2 SNTAGT. CDR3: CASSAVLAATPDTQYF. The CDR3 DNA sequence: TGTGCCAGCAGTGCCGTCCTAGCGGCGACTCCAGATACGCAGTATTTT.

This chain joins TRBV12-3 or TRBV12-4 and TRBJ1-2; D is unresolved. The length of the CDR3 is 13 residues. V lost 1 base and J lost 8, with 11 bases in between. The CDR3 DNA follows: TGTGCCAGCAGTTTAGGGCAGGAGGTGGGCTACACCTTC. It codes for CASSLGQEVGYTF.

This clone has only one observation. V gene TRBV2 combines with J gene TRBJ2-7; TRBD1 aligns across 7 bases. With V trimmed by 5 bases and J by 0 bases, 4 bases remained unmatched. The germline V gene encodes CDR1 SNHLY and CDR2 FYNNEI. The CDR3 length is 14 residues. CDR3 nucleotides: TGTGCCAGCAGTAACAGGGGTCCCTCCTACGAGCAGTACTTC. Translated, it gives CASSNRGPSYEQYF.

This chain uses TRBV5-5 with TRBJ2-7; 8 nucleotides match TRBD2. The CDR3 runs 16 residues. J gave up 0 bases and V 2 bases, and 7 bases lay outside the gene matches. CDR1 SGHKS and CDR2 YYEKEE come from the germline V gene (reference sequence). The CDR3 DNA reads as TGTGCCAGCAGCTTCGGGAGGGGGGTTAGCTCCTACGAGCAGTACTTC. Protein: CASSFGRGVSSYEQYF.

The chain combines TRBV30 with TRBJ2-7, with a possible D match to TRBD1 (6 bases). CDR1 and CDR2 (germline): GTSNPN, SVGIG (reference sequence). The CDR3 loop spans 16 amino acids. V lost 0 bases, J lost 3 bases, and 18 bases lay in between. CDR3 protein: CAWSVGWAGDFYEQYF. CDR3 bases: TGTGCCTGGAGTGTGGGTTGGGCAGGGGATTTCTACGAGCAGTACTTC.

The chain uses TRBV27 and TRBJ2-7; 7 bases line up with TRBD1. The V and J ends lost 4 bases and 0 bases, in that order; junction bases with no gene match: 9. This CDR3 region has 16 residues. CDR1 and CDR2 from the germline V gene are MNHEY and SMNVEV (reference sequence). CDR3 loop: CASSSPSRDSSYEQYF. CDR3 coding DNA: TGTGCCAGCAGTTCACCCTCCAGGGACAGCTCCTACGAGCAGTACTTC.

V gene TRBV5-1 combines with J gene TRBJ2-4; a weak D match, TRBD2 (5 bases). The CDR3 has 13 residues. V was shortened by 5 bases and J by 9 bases, with 15 bases between the two germline ends. Germline V CDR1 and CDR2: SGHRS, YFSETQ. CDR3 amino acids: CASRMDSGGIQYF. The CDR3 region has the DNA TGCGCCAGCAGAATGGACTCCGGCGGCATTCAGTACTTC. Variable domain in full (rest from reference TRBV5-1 and TRBJ2-4): KAGVTQTPRYLIKTRGQQVTLSCSPISGHRSVSWYQQTPGQGLQFLFEYFSETQRNKGNFPGRFSGRQFSNSRSEMNVSTLELGDSALYLCASRMDSGGIQYFGAGTRLSVL.

The table lists this clone with a few counts. Other DNA sequences from this sample encode an identical CDR3 as well. The chain combines TRBV18 with TRBJ2-1, with D possibly being TRBD1 (5 bases). This CDR3 has 13 amino acids. With 3 bases removed from V and 5 bases from J, the gap between germline ends came to 8 bases. Per the germline V gene, CDR1 is KGHSH and CDR2 is LQKENI. This CDR3 is CASSPLGDNEQFF. CDR3 DNA sequence: TGTGCCAGCTCACCCCTAGGGGACAATGAGCAGTTCTTC.

The gene calls are TRBV5-1 and TRBJ1-4, with TRBD1 matching over 9 bases. CDR1 and CDR2 from the germline V gene are SGHRS and YFSETQ. The CDR3 spans 15 residues. The ends lost 0 bases at V and 9 bases at J; junction bases unmatched: 6. The CDR3 sequence is CASSLARDRAKKLFF. The CDR3 nucleotides read TGCGCCAGCAGCTTGGCCAGGGACAGGGCCAAAAAACTGTTTTTT. Full variable domain (missing parts from reference TRBV5-1 and TRBJ1-4): KAGVTQTPRYLIKTRGQQVTLSCSPISGHRSVSWYQQTPGQGLQFLFEYFSETQRNKGNFPGRFSGRQFSNSRSEMNVSTLELGDSALYLCASSLARDRAKKLFFGSGTQLSVL.

The J gene is TRBJ1-6, the V gene TRBV14; TRBD1 is a possible D gene (5 bases). Germline V gives CDR1 SGHDN, CDR2 FVKESK. The CDR3 length is 13 residues. V was shortened by 1 base and J by 7 bases, with 5 bases between the two germline ends. CDR3 sequence: CASSQAGNSPLHF. The CDR3 DNA reads TGTGCCAGCAGCCAAGCAGGGAATTCACCCCTCCACTTT.

The V and J genes are TRBV7-2 and TRBJ2-7, with a possible D match to TRBD1 (6 bases). Per germline, CDR1 SGHTA and CDR2 FQGNSA. The CDR3 is 14 amino acids. V was trimmed by 5 bases and J by 6 bases, leaving 17 bases between them. The CDR3 nucleotides read TGTGCCAGCAGCCCGGGAACTGGGGGCCGCGAGCAGTACTTC. This sequence encodes CASSPGTGGREQYF.

This chain links TRBV6-1 with TRBJ2-7, with a possible D match to TRBD2 (6 bases). In germline, CDR1 is MNHNS, CDR2 SASEGT. This CDR3 region has 13 residues. V lost 2 bases and J 5 bases, leaving 10 bases between the germline ends. CDR3 region: CASSEWGENEQYF. The CDR3 nucleotides read TGTGCCAGCAGTGAATGGGGGGAAAACGAGCAGTACTTC.

The table lists this clone with a count of one. V usage is TRBV19 and J usage is TRBJ1-5; D unclear. The CDR3 covers 14 residues. In germline, CDR1 is LNHDA, CDR2 SQIVND (reference sequence). Trimming stripped 6 bases from V and 4 bases from J, with 13 bases between. CDR3: CASSGRGRNQPQHF. The CDR3 region has the DNA TGTGCCAGTAGCGGTCGGGGAAGAAATCAGCCCCAGCATTTT.

The rearrangement joins TRBV11-2 to TRBJ1-2; 8 bases align to TRBD1. In germline, CDR1 is SGHAT, CDR2 FQNNGV. Losses at the gene ends were 1 base for V and 6 bases for J; bases not matched to a gene: 1. The CDR3 sequence is 13 residues long. This CDR3 is CASSLAGGNGYTF. CDR3 DNA sequence: TGTGCCAGCAGCTTAGCAGGGGGCAATGGCTACACCTTC. Based on the CDR3 plus reference TRBV11-2 and TRBJ1-2, the full variable domain is EAGVAQSPRYKIIEKRQSVAFWCNPISGHATLYWYQQILGQGPKLLIQFQNNGVVDDSQLPKDRFSAERLKGVDSTLKIQPAKLEDSAVYLCASSLAGGNGYTFGSGTRLTVV.

V and J are TRBV6-5 and TRBJ1-1, with D possibly being TRBD1 (6 bases). V was trimmed by 6 bases and J by 5 bases, leaving 10 bases between them. Germline CDR1 and CDR2: MNHEY and SVGAGI. This CDR3 has 12 residues. CDR3 DNA sequence: TGTGCCAGCAGACAGACAGGTACTGAAGCTTTCTTT. Translating it yields CASRQTGTEAFF.

V and J are TRBV6-1 and TRBJ1-2; no firm D call. This CDR3 has 14 amino acids. The germline gives CDR1 MNHNS, CDR2 SASEGT. V lost 6 bases to trimming and J lost 8 bases, with 19 bases between them. The chain's CDR3 is CASRDSPVPGGYTF. The CDR3 nucleotides are TGTGCCAGCAGAGATTCCCCCGTCCCGGGGGGCTACACCTTC.

The chain has TRBV18 and TRBJ2-5, with 7 bases identical to TRBD1. The CDR3 is 15 amino acids. Germline V gene lookup returns CDR1 KGHSH and CDR2 LQKENI. Unmatched junction bases numbered 7, after V lost 6 bases and J lost 0 bases. The CDR3 loop reads CASSKDRTNQETQYF. The DNA of the CDR3 is TGTGCCAGCTCGAAGGACAGGACGAACCAAGAGACCCAGTACTTC.

The rearrangement uses TRBV19 and TRBJ1-2; 11 nucleotides align to TRBD1. V lost 5 bases, J lost 4 bases, and 12 bases stayed unmatched. The CDR3 covers 17 residues. The germline gives CDR1 LNHDA, CDR2 SQIVND (reference sequence). In DNA form, the CDR3 reads TGTGCCAGTAGTCGATCTGGTGGGACAGGGGGTTTCTATGGCTACACCTTC. This sequence encodes CASSRSGGTGGFYGYTF.

The V gene is TRBV6-4, the J gene TRBJ2-1; 7 bases are a match to TRBD1. The CDR3 spans 12 residues. Losses at the gene ends were 5 bases for V and 10 bases for J; bases not matched to a gene: 5. Germline lookup yields CDR1 MRHNA and CDR2 SNTAGT. This CDR3 reads CASSLQGKEQFF. CDR3 DNA: TGTGCCAGCAGTCTACAGGGGAAAGAGCAGTTCTTC.